The clone carrying this T cell receptor beta chain occurred many times. Its specificity is unknown. CDR1 MDHEN and CDR2 SYDVKM come from the germline V gene. J lost 3 bases, V lost 5 bases, and 14 bases had no gene match. The CDR3 sequence is 17 residues long. The TCRbeta library incorporated unique molecular identifiers. TCRdb re-derived calls from the PCR reads in MiXCR, one entry per CDR3 protein. The sample shows a few hundred thousand distinct CDR3 sequences, around 7.1% of them seen only once. The sample belongs to a study of T-cell reconstitution after alpha-beta-depleted transplantation in children. Points from the study as a whole: Surviving recipient T cells and intrathymic progenitors accounted for some patients' high TCRbeta diversity at day 60. T-cell numbers and diversity, one year after transplant, stemmed largely from T cells that were newly produced. Two months or so post-transplant, alpha-beta T cells reportedly derived from several hundred expanded graft clones.

This material consisted of peripheral blood, taken 360 days after TCRalphabeta/CD19-depleted stem cell transplant. This TCR came from a female patient aged 2-9 years who had a stem cell transplant for Fanconi anemia, so the T cells may come from the graft donor. The gene calls are TRBV28 and TRBJ1-2; TRBD1 matches at 8 bases. The DNA of the CDR3 is TGTGCCAGCAGTCCGGGAGGGTGGACAGGGTTGGACTATGGCTACACCTTC. As protein: CASSPGGWTGLDYGYTF.